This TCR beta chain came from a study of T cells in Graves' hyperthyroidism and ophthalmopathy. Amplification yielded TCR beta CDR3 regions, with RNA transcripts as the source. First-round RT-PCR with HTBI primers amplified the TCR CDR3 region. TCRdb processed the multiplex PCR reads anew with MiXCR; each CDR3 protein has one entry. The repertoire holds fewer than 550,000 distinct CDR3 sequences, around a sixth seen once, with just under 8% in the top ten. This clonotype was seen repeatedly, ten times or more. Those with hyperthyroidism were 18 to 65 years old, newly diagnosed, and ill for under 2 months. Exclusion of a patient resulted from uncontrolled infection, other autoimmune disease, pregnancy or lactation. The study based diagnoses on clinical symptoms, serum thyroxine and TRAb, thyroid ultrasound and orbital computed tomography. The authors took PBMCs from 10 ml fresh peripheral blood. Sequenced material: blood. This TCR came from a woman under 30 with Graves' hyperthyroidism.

The CDR3 region has the DNA TGTGCCAGCAGTACCGGGACTAGCGGGACAGATACGCAGTATTTT. Protein sequence: CASSTGTSGTDTQYF. The J gene is TRBJ2-3, the V gene TRBV2, with TRBD2 identical over 12 bases. Germline CDR1 is SNHLY and CDR2 is FYNNEI. V gave up 5 bases and J gave up 3 bases; unmatched junction bases: 3. This CDR3 is built from 15 residues. The full variable domain, rest sourced from reference TRBV2 and TRBJ2-3, is EPEVTQTPSHQVTQMGQEVILRCVPISNHLYFYWYRQILGQKVEFLVSFYNNEISEKSEIFDDQFSVERPDGSNFTLKIRSTKLEDSAMYFCASSTGTSGTDTQYFGPGTRLTVL.